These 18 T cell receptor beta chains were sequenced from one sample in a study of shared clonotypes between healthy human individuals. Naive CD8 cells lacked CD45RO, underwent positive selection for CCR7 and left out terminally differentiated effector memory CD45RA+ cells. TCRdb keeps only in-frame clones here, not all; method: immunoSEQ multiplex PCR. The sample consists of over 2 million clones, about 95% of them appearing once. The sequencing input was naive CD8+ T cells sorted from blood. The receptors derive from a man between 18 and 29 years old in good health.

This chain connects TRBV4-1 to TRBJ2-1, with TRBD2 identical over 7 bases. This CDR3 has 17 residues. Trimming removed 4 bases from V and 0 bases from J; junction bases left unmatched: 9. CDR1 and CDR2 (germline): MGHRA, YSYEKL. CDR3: CASSRVAGTSSYNEQFF. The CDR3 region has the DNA TGCGCCAGCAGCCGGGTAGCGGGTACATCCTCCTACAATGAGCAGTTCTTC.

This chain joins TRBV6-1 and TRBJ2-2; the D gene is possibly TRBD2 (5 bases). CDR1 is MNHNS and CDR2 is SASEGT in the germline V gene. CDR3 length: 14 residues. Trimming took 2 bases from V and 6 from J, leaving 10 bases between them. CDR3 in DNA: TGTGCCAGCAGTGAACCAACCGGGGCCGGGGAGCTGTTTTTT. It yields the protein CASSEPTGAGELFF.

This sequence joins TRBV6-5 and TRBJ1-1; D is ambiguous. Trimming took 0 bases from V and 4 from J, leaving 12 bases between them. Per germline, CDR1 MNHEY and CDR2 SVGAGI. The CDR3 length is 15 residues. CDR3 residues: CASSYSWESSTEAFF. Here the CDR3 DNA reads TGTGCCAGCAGTTACTCGTGGGAATCGTCCACTGAAGCTTTCTTT.

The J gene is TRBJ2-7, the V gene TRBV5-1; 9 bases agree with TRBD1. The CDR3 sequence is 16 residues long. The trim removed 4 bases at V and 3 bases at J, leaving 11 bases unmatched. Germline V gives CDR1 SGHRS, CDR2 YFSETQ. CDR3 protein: CASSLTSGTGHYEQYF. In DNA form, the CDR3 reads TGCGCCAGCAGCCTAACTTCCGGGACAGGGCACTACGAGCAGTACTTC.

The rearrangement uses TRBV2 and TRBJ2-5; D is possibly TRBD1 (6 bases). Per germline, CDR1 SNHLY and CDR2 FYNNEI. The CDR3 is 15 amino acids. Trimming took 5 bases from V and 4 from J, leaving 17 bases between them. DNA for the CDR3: TGTGCCAGCAGTTCAGGGGTCTCTTCTCCAGAGACCCAGTACTTC. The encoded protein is CASSSGVSSPETQYF.

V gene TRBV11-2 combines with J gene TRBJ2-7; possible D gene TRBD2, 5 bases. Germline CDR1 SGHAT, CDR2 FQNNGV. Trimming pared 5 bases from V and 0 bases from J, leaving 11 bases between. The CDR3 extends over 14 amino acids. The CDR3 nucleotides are TGTGCCAGCAGCATAAGCGGACCCTCCTACGAGCAGTACTTC. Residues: CASSISGPSYEQYF.

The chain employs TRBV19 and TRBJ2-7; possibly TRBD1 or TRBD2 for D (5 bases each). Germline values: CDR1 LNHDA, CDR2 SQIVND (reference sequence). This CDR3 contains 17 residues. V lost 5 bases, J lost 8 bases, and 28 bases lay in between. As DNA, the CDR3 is TGTGCCAGTAGTCCCTGGGACGGAGGCTACTCCGCGCTCAAGCAGTACTTC. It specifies CASSPWDGGYSALKQYF. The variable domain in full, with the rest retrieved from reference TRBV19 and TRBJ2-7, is DGGITQSPKYLFRKEGQNVTLSCEQNLNHDAMYWYRQDPGQGLRLIYYSQIVNDFQKGDIAEGYSVSREKKESFPLTVTSAQKNPTAFYLCASSPWDGGYSALKQYFGPGTRLTVT.

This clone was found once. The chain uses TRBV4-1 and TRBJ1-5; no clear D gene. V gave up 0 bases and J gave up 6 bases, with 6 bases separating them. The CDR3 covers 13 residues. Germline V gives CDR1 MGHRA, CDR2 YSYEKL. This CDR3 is CASSQEVSQPQHF. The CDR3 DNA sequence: TGCGCCAGCAGCCAAGAAGTCAGTCAGCCCCAGCATTTT.

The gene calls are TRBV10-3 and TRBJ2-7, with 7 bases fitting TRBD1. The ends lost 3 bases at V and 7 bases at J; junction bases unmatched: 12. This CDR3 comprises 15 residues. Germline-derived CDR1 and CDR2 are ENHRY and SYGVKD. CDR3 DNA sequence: TGTGCCATCAGTGATATAAGACCAGGGGGTGAAGAGCAGTACTTC. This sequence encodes CAISDIRPGGEEQYF.

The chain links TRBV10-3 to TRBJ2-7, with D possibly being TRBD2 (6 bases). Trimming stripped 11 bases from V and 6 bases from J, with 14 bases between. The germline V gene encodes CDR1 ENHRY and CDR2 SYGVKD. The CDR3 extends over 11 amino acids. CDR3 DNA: TGTGCCTCCCGGGGAGGAGGCGAGCAGTACTTC. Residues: CASRGGGEQYF.

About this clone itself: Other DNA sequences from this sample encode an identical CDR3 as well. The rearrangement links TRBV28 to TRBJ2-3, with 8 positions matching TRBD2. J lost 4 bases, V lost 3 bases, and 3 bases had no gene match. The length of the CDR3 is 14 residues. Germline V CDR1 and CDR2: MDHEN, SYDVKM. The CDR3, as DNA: TGTGCCAGCAGTTTCGGGGGGGGCCCAGATACGCAGTATTTT. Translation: CASSFGGGPDTQYF. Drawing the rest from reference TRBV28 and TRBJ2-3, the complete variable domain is DVKVTQSSRYLVKRTGEKVFLECVQDMDHENMFWYRQDPGLGLRLIYFSYDVKMKEKGDIPEGYSVSREKKERFSLILESASTNQTSMYLCASSFGGGPDTQYFGPGTRLTVL.

The CDR3 sequence: CASSLAGGPGTGELFF. CDR3 sequence (DNA): TGTGCCAGCAGTTTAGCGGGGGGGCCGGGCACCGGGGAGCTGTTTTTT. This chain connects TRBV6-5 to TRBJ2-2; 11 bases match TRBD2. CDR3 length: 16 amino acids. J was trimmed by 4 bases and V by 4 bases; bases with no gene match: 5. CDR1 and CDR2 from the germline V gene are MNHEY and SVGAGI.

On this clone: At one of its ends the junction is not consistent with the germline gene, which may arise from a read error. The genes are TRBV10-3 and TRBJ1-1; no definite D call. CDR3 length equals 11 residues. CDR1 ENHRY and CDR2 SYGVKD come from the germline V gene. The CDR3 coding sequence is TGTGCCATCAATGAGAACACTGAAGCTTTCTTT. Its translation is CAINENTEAFF.

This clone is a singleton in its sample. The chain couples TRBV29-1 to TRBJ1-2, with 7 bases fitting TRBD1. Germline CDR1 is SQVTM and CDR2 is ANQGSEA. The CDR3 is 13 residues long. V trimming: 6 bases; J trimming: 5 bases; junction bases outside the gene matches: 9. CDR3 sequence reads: CSVIGTVDYGYTF. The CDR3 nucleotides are TGCAGCGTCATCGGGACAGTGGATTATGGCTACACCTTC. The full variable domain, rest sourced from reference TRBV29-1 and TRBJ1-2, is SAVISQKPSRDICQRGTSLTIQCQVDSQVTMMFWYRQQPGQSLTLIATANQGSEATYESGFVIDKFPISRPNLTFSTLTVSNMSPEDSSIYLCSVIGTVDYGYTFGSGTRLTVV.

In nucleotides, the CDR3 is TGTGCCAGCAGCCCTTCCGGACAGGGGACCTACGAGCAGTACTTC. Its protein product is CASSPSGQGTYEQYF. The chain couples TRBV13 to TRBJ2-7, with 9 positions matching TRBD1. Germline CDR1 PRHDT, CDR2 FYEKMQ (reference sequence). The CDR3 sequence is 15 residues long. After removal of 5 bases from V and 2 bases from J, the junction contained 7 bases not matched to a gene.

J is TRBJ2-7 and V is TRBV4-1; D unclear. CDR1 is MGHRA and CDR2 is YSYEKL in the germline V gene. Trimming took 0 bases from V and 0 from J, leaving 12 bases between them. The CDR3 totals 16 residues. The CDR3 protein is CASSQEGPPSSYEQYF. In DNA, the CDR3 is TGCGCCAGCAGCCAAGAGGGCCCTCCAAGCTCCTACGAGCAGTACTTC.

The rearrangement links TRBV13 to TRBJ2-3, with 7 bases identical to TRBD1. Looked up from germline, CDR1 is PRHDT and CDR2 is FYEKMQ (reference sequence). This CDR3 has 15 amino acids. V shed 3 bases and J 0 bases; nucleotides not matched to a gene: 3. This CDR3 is CASSFRDRSTDTQYF. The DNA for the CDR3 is TGTGCCAGCAGCTTCCGGGACAGAAGCACAGATACGCAGTATTTT.

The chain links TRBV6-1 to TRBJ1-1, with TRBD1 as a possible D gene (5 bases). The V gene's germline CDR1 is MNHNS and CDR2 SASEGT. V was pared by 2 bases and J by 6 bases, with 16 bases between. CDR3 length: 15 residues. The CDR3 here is CASSEWRGGDAEAFF. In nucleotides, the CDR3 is TGTGCCAGCAGTGAATGGAGGGGAGGAGATGCTGAAGCTTTCTTT.